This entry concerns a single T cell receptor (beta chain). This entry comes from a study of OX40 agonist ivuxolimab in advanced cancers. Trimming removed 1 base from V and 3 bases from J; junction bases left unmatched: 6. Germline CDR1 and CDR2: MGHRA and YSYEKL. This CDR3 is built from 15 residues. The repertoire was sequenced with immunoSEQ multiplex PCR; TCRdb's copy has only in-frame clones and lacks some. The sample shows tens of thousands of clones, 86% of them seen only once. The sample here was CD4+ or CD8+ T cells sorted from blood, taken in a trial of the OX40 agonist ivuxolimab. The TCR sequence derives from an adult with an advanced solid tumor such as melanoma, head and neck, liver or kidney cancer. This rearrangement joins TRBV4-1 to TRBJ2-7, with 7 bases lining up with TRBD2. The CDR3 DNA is TGCGCCAGCAGCCAAGTACCTAGCGGCCTCTACGAGCAGTACTTC. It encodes CASSQVPSGLYEQYF.